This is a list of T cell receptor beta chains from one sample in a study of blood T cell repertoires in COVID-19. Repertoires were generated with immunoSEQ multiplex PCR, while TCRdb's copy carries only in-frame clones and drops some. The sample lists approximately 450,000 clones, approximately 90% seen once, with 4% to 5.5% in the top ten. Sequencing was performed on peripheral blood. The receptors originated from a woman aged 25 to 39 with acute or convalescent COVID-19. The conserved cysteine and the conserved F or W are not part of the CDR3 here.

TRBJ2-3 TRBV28 ASSKQGAYGSDTQY
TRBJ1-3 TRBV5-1 ASSFASLSSGNTIY
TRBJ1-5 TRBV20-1 SASTPRSIAGGNQPQH
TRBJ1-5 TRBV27 ASGLQTAQH
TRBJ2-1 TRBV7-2 ASSPQGYNEQF
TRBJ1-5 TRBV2 ASTVNSNQPQH
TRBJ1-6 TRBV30 AYRDSLYNSPLH
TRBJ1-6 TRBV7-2 ASSSGGHINSPLH
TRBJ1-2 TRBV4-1 ASSQDSWRSENGYT
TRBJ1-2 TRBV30 AWTLGQGHYGYT
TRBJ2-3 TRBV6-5 ASSLHGGGGDTQY
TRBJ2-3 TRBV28 ASSPFGDTQY
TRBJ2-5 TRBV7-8 ASSRPAGTSGGALQETQY
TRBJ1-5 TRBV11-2 ASSPDPVQSGGQPQH
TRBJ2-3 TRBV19 ASNKPGTDTQY
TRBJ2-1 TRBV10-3 AISEGGFVQF
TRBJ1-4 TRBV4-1 ASSHGGGGSNEKLF
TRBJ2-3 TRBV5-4 ASSSTQTGTDTQY
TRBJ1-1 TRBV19 ASSIFGRVNTEAF
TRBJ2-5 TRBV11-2 ASSLDPLGLAGAGGETQY
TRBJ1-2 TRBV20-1 SASMLRQGAEGYT
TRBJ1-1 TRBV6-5 ASSPQGLAEAF
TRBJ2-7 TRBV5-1 ASSRGTGVDEQY